The sequence of this T cell receptor beta chain was determined in a study of blood T cell repertoires in COVID-19 (dated by TCRdb to 2018 to 2021). For the study in its entirety: The collaborator samples originated in the United States, Italy and Spain and spanned the acute and convalescent phases of COVID-19. Deeply sampled blood TCRbeta repertoires from subjects exposed to, actively infected with, or recovered from COVID-19 were included in the dataset. The prospective study material was composed of cDNA or gDNA derived from T cells, B-cell-depleted T cells, or PBMCs. The repertoires were released in a freely available public database meant as a resource for research on the immune response to SARS-CoV-2. A de-identified subject ID, COVID-19 status, age in years and sex were almost always included in the sample metadata. HLA class I and class II types, where available, came from metadata supplied by the sample provider rather than from assay-based typing. Samples were obtained from the ongoing ImmuneRACE study (first 160 participants) and from over a thousand subjects provided by 6 global collaborators.

TCRbeta CDR3 regions were amplified from genomic DNA by means of the immunoSEQ Assay, a bias-controlled multiplex PCR. The authors' pipeline ran thus. Within the assay, amplification of reference gene primers was used to estimate how many nucleated cells each sample contained. To quantify the absolute abundance of each unique TCRbeta CDR3 rearrangement, sequence reads were collapsed and filtered. For each sample, productive Simpson clonality was calculated by taking the square root of Simpson's diversity index across productive rearrangements. TCRdb obtained this table from immuneACCESS and retained in-frame rearrangements with V and J assigned. These tables miss some clones; where compared with another copy, unresolved V genes account for less than half of the shortfall, and the remainder is unexplained. The DNA was the basis for D and trimming; V, J and clone size are from that table. The sample table holds 250,000 to 300,000 clones, of which 89% were seen once. Roughly an eighth of the sample lies in the top ten.

Comments on this clone: The antigen this receptor binds is unknown. Base qualities are not at hand, and no much larger clone is one base apart.

The CDR3 spans 16 residues, from the cysteine through the phenylalanine. The retained sequence is limited to the CDR3, 48 bases, with the frame set at the first base. In the germline V gene (reference sequence), CDR1 corresponds to LNHNV and CDR2 to YYDKDF. V and J lose 0 bases and 4 bases, and a span of 15 bases separates them. Each collaborating institution followed its own protocols to collect whole blood in K2EDTA tubes. For TCRbeta analysis, collaborators shipped samples in one of three forms: frozen whole blood, isolated PBMCs, or DNA extracted from either of those sample types. The investigation overall reported the following: How much clinical and demographic metadata was included differed by source and by participant, and the metadata was provided uncurated.

This receptor was identified in a woman aged 60 to 75 with acute or convalescent COVID-19. The sample was peripheral blood. The sequence joins TRBV15 to TRBJ2-5, with no reliable assignment of the D segment. CDR3 region: CATSRELTGLTETQYF. The DNA reads TGTGCCACCAGCAGAGAGCTCACGGGTCTGACAGAGACCCAGTACTTC.